This TCR beta chain originates from a study of blood T cell repertoires in COVID-19 (dated by TCRdb to 2018 to 2021). For context, the study as a whole: The collaborator samples originated in the United States, Italy and Spain and spanned the acute and convalescent phases of COVID-19. The repertoires were released in a freely available public database intended as a resource for research on the immune response to SARS-CoV-2. The samples were drawn from the first 160 participants of the ongoing ImmuneRACE study and from 1,200 or so subjects provided by 6 global collaborators. The sample metadata nearly always contained a de-identified subject ID, COVID-19 status, age in years and sex. The material from the prospective study consisted of cDNA or gDNA derived from T cells, B-cell-depleted T cells, or PBMCs. Where available, HLA class I and class II types were obtained from metadata supplied by the sample provider rather than from assay-based typing. The dataset comprised deeply sampled blood TCRbeta repertoires from subjects exposed to, actively infected with, or recovered from COVID-19.

At one collaborating source in Seattle, patients were enrolled during active infection and were followed longitudinally through the course of disease. Collaborating institutions collected whole blood in K2EDTA tubes following their own protocols. For TCRbeta analysis, collaborators shipped samples as frozen whole blood, isolated PBMCs, or DNA extracted from either of those sample types. On the study overall, not on this receptor specifically: The quantity of clinical and demographic metadata differed by source and by participant and was supplied without curation.

Remarks on this clone: Its cognate antigen has yet to be identified. Within one base of it there is no much larger clone, and no base qualities were kept.

TCRbeta CDR3 regions were amplified from genomic DNA by means of the immunoSEQ Assay, a bias-controlled multiplex PCR. The paper's processing steps were these. Nucleated cell counts per sample were estimated from amplification of reference gene primers within the assay. To quantify the absolute abundance of each unique TCRbeta CDR3 rearrangement, sequence reads were collapsed and filtered. For each sample, productive Simpson clonality was calculated by taking the square root of Simpson's diversity index across productive rearrangements. TCRdb provides this immuneACCESS table in a form limited to in-frame rearrangements. Some clones are lacking; in checked studies, under half of them reflect an unresolved V gene, and why the rest are absent is not known. For V, J and clone size, that table is used; D and trimming come from the DNA. This sample gives some 500,000 clones in total; 85% to 90% of them show up just once. The ten most abundant clones make up 7.5% to 9.5% of the sample.

Inclusive of the bounding cysteine and phenylalanine, the CDR3 is 16 residues long. Left in the record is the CDR3 DNA by itself, 48 bases read in frame from the first base. A distance of 15 bases separates the germline ends of V and J, which lose 6 bases and 0 bases respectively. From a lookup of the germline V gene (reference sequence), CDR1 and CDR2 are LNHDA and SQIVND. Rearrangement joined TRBV19 to TRBJ1-5; the D gene cannot be named for sure. The sample consisted of peripheral blood. The sequence was obtained from a woman in her 50s with COVID-19, enrolled during active disease. The DNA sequence is given as TGTGCCAGTAGGGCGGCAGCGGCTCTTAGCAATCAGCCCCAGCATTTT. This encodes CASRAAAALSNQPQHF.